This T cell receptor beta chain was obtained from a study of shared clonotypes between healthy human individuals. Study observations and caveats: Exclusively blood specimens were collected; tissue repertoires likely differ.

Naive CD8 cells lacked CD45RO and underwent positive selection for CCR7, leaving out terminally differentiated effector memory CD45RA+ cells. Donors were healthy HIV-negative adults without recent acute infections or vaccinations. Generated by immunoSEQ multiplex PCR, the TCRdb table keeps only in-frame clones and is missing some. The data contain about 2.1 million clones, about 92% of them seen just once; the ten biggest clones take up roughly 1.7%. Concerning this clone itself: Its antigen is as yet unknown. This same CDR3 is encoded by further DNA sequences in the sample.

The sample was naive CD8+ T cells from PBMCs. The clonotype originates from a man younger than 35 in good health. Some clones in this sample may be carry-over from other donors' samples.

The CDR3: CASSLGVYTEAFF. DNA for the CDR3: TGTGCCAGCAGCTTAGGTGTTTACACTGAAGCTTTCTTT. The genes are TRBV11-2 and TRBJ1-1; D is unresolved. Looked up from germline, CDR1 is SGHAT and CDR2 is FQNNGV. V was shortened by 1 base and J by 3 bases, with 6 bases between the two germline ends. CDR3 length: 13 amino acids.